The 17 T cell receptor beta chains listed next were all sequenced from one sample in a study of cytomegalovirus exposure and HLA in healthy donors. Researchers ran the PCR with 60 Vbeta and 13 Jbeta primers. Sequencing used immunoSEQ multiplex PCR; TCRdb keeps in-frame clones, though not all of them. The sample lists roughly 150,000 clones; around three quarters were seen once. Sequenced material: PBMCs. These receptors all stem from a woman aged 40-49 years in good health and CMV-seronegative.

The rearrangement links TRBV5-6 to TRBJ2-1; D is ambiguous. The germline V gene has CDR1 SGHDT and CDR2 YYEEEE. The CDR3 contains 16 residues. V lost 2 bases, J lost 6 bases, and 18 bases lay in between. The CDR3 DNA follows: TGTGCCAGCAGCTTCGCTACTCAAACCCATTCCAATGAGCAGTTCTTC. Translating gives CASSFATQTHSNEQFF.

The V call is TRBV19, the J call TRBJ1-1; TRBD1 aligns across 8 bases. The ends lost 10 bases at V and 4 bases at J; junction bases unmatched: 11. Germline lookup yields CDR1 LNHDA and CDR2 SQIVND (reference sequence). The CDR3 totals 14 residues. Here the CDR3 DNA reads TGTGCCACATACCCAGGGGGCGCGAGCACTGAAGCTTTCTTT. Protein product: CATYPGGASTEAFF.

The chain links TRBV2 to TRBJ1-1, with D uncertain. V lost 4 bases, J lost 7 bases, and 16 bases lay in between. The CDR3 runs 14 residues. Germline V CDR1 and CDR2: SNHLY, FYNNEI. CDR3 nucleotide sequence: TGTGCCAGCAGTGGGGTTTCAACGCTAGGTGAAGCTTTCTTT. This translates into CASSGVSTLGEAFF.

The chain recombines TRBV28 with TRBJ2-5, with 9 bases identical to TRBD2. Germline CDR1 MDHEN, CDR2 SYDVKM. Trimming at V came to 4 bases and at J to 5 bases, leaving 11 bases not matched to a gene. The length of the CDR3 is 16 residues. The CDR3 loop is CASSSAGASGKETQYF. The CDR3 DNA sequence: TGTGCCAGCAGTTCCGCGGGGGCTAGCGGGAAGGAGACCCAGTACTTC.

This clone has just one count. CDR3 sequence reads: CAWRGPNARSYEQYF. The CDR3 coding sequence is TGTGCCTGGAGAGGTCCTAATGCCAGGTCCTACGAGCAGTACTTC. This chain uses TRBV30 with TRBJ2-5, with D hard to call. The assigned J gene may be wrong: the sequence end matches TRBJ2-7 better. Germline values: CDR1 GTSNPN, CDR2 SVGIG (reference sequence). This CDR3 has 15 amino acids.

The V call is TRBV30, the J call TRBJ1-5; D gene ambiguous. Deletions cut 2 bases from V and 5 bases from J, with 10 bases between. There are 13 residues in the CDR3. Germline CDR1 reads GTSNPN; CDR2 reads SVGIG (reference sequence). CDR3 coding DNA: TGTGCCTGGAGTCCCACGGCGGATCAGCCCCAGCATTTT. It translates to CAWSPTADQPQHF.

The chain combines TRBV6-1 with TRBJ2-5; tentatively, D is TRBD1 (6 bases). The end of the DNA aligns better with TRBJ2-7, so the J call may be wrong. This CDR3 region has 15 residues. CDR1 and CDR2 (germline): MNHNS, SASEGT. The CDR3 DNA follows: TGTGCCACACTACCGGGACACACGAGCTCCTACGAGCAGTACTTC. Amino acids: CATLPGHTSSYEQYF.

In DNA, the CDR3 is TGTGCCAGCCGACGACTACCCCAGGCGGCCTACGAGCAGTACTTC. This translates into CASRRLPQAAYEQYF. The chain joins TRBV27 to TRBJ2-7; tentatively, D is TRBD2 (5 bases). V was clipped by 8 bases and J by 2 bases, with 19 bases between them. The CDR3 totals 15 residues. From germline, CDR1 is MNHEY and CDR2 SMNVEV (reference sequence).

The chain links TRBV7-2 to TRBJ1-1; no clear D. The germline CDR1 and CDR2 sequences are SGHTA and FQGNSA. The V and J ends lost 4 bases and 0 bases respectively, with 6 bases between them. The CDR3 loop spans 13 amino acids. The CDR3 protein is CASSSQVNTEAFF. In DNA form, the CDR3 reads TGTGCCAGCAGCTCCCAGGTGAACACTGAAGCTTTCTTT.

The chain carries TRBV19 and TRBJ2-5, with TRBD2 identical over 10 bases. The CDR3 runs to 13 residues. Trimming removed 3 bases from V and 7 bases from J; junction bases left unmatched: 2. From germline, CDR1 is LNHDA and CDR2 SQIVND (reference sequence). CDR3 amino acids: CASSIPSGGTQYF. In DNA, the CDR3 is TGTGCCAGTAGTATCCCTAGCGGGGGGACCCAGTACTTC.

The chain recombines TRBV6-5 with TRBJ1-1; TRBD1 matches at 7 bases. This CDR3 contains 14 residues. Looked up from germline, CDR1 is MNHEY and CDR2 is SVGAGI. V was pared by 0 bases and J by 5 bases, with 3 bases of the junction left unmatched. CDR3 residues: CASSYSAGGTEAFF. DNA of the CDR3: TGTGCCAGCAGTTACTCGGCAGGGGGGACTGAAGCTTTCTTT.

The chain recombines TRBV13 with TRBJ2-2; 9 nucleotides match TRBD2. CDR3 length: 17 amino acids. V lost 1 base to trimming and J lost 5 bases; unmatched junction nucleotides: 8. Germline loops: CDR1 PRHDT, CDR2 FYEKMQ (reference sequence). The CDR3 region is CASSLAGSGSPTGELFF. The CDR3 region has the DNA TGTGCCAGCAGCTTAGCGGGTAGCGGGAGCCCTACCGGGGAGCTGTTTTTT.

This sequence joins TRBV2 and TRBJ2-7; no reliable D call. Germline V gene data show CDR1 as SNHLY and CDR2 as FYNNEI. V dropped 3 bases and J dropped 2 bases, with 17 bases sitting between them. The CDR3 is 16 residues long. The CDR3 reads CASSDPAGGKPYEQYF. In DNA, the CDR3 is TGTGCCAGCAGTGACCCCGCCGGCGGTAAGCCCTACGAGCAGTACTTC.

This chain joins TRBV11-2 and TRBJ1-2; tentative D call: TRBD1 (5 bases). This CDR3 region has 13 residues. Trimming cost V 5 bases and J 1 base, with 8 bases left between them. The V gene's germline CDR1 is SGHAT and CDR2 FQNNGV. The CDR3 sequence is CASSLDSNYGYTF. CDR3 nucleotide sequence: TGTGCCAGCAGCCTCGACAGTAACTATGGCTACACCTTC.

This clone was seen a single time. The J gene is TRBJ2-1, the V gene TRBV5-1, with 7 bases identical to TRBD2. The V segment lost 0 bases and the J segment 10 bases; nucleotides outside the gene matches: 16. Per the germline V gene, CDR1 is SGHRS and CDR2 is YFSETQ. The CDR3 totals 17 residues. The CDR3 sequence is CASSLAAGLLAGGEQFF. The CDR3 DNA reads as TGCGCCAGCAGCTTGGCCGCGGGACTATTGGCCGGCGGCGAGCAGTTCTTC.

V gene TRBV11-3 combines with J gene TRBJ2-1; 9 positions agree with TRBD1. Germline CDR1 SGHNT, CDR2 YENEEA. Germline trimming cut 1 base from V and 7 bases from J; bases unmatched to any gene: 5. This CDR3 has 15 residues. The CDR3 region is CASSLGTGDLNEQFF. In nucleotides, the CDR3 is TGTGCCAGCAGCTTAGGGACAGGGGATTTAAATGAGCAGTTCTTC.

The V and J genes are TRBV9 and TRBJ1-1, with TRBD1 as a possible D gene (5 bases). The CDR3 is 14 residues long. The germline V and J ends were trimmed by 4 bases and 4 bases, with 14 bases remaining between them. Germline V gene lookup returns CDR1 SGDLS and CDR2 YYNGEE. The CDR3 reads CASSPMGGSTEAFF. CDR3 DNA: TGTGCCAGCAGCCCCATGGGGGGATCCACTGAAGCTTTCTTT.